Below, 27 T cell receptor beta chains from the same sample are listed, as sequenced in a study of metastatic and nonmetastatic thyroid tumors. All patients were untreated before thyroid surgery. TCRdb used MiXCR to call clones anew from the PCR reads. The sample records about 43,000 clones, more than 3% being singletons. The specimen was blood. The receptors originated from a female donor with papillary thyroid cancer or a benign thyroid nodule (not recorded which). Some clones in this sample may be carry-over from other donors' samples.

The V gene is TRBV6-1, the J gene TRBJ2-7, with TRBD1 as a possible D gene (5 bases). V was clipped by 7 bases and J by 8 bases, with 12 bases between them. Germline loops: CDR1 MNHNS, CDR2 SASEGT. CDR3 length: 11 residues. DNA of the CDR3: TGTGCCAGCACTATCCAGGGTAAGCAGTACTTC. Encoded protein: CASTIQGKQYF.

This clone turned up a few times. A much larger clone differs from this one at a single base, so this may be a read error. This chain links TRBV6-5 with TRBJ1-2; D gene uncertain. The CDR3 covers 12 residues. V lost 3 bases, J lost 10 bases, and 12 bases lay in between. The germline V gene has CDR1 MNHEY and CDR2 SVGAGI. Here the CDR3 DNA reads TGTGCCAGCAGTTATTCGCAGGATGACTACACCTTC. This codes for CASSYSQDDYTF.

A few counts support this clone. V gene TRBV19 combines with J gene TRBJ1-3; no clear D gene. Germline CDR1 LNHDA, CDR2 SQIVND (reference sequence). The CDR3 runs to 16 residues. The V end lost 3 bases, the J end lost 1 base, and 13 bases lay between the germline ends. As DNA, the CDR3 is TGTGCCAGTAGTATCGGGGAGGTCGGGTCTGGAAACACCATATATTTT. Translating it yields CASSIGEVGSGNTIYF.

By sample share, this clone is medium-sized. This chain uses TRBV19 with TRBJ2-1; 13 bases match TRBD2. Germline CDR1 LNHDA, CDR2 SQIVND (reference sequence). This CDR3 region has 17 residues. V trimming: 1 base; J trimming: 5 bases; junction bases outside the gene matches: 5. The CDR3 protein is CASSIGTSGSPNNEQFF. The CDR3 DNA follows: TGTGCCAGTAGTATAGGGACTAGCGGGAGCCCTAACAATGAGCAGTTCTTC. Complete variable domain (other parts from reference TRBV19 and TRBJ2-1): DGGITQSPKYLFRKEGQNVTLSCEQNLNHDAMYWYRQDPGQGLRLIYYSQIVNDFQKGDIAEGYSVSREKKESFPLTVTSAQKNPTAFYLCASSIGTSGSPNNEQFFGPGTRLTVL.

This clone was detected ten times or more. This chain uses TRBV11-3 with TRBJ2-2, with TRBD2 matching 8 bases. This CDR3 has 18 amino acids. Per the germline V gene, CDR1 is SGHNT and CDR2 is YENEEA. The V and J ends lost 1 base and 3 bases, in that order; junction bases with no gene match: 10. Written as DNA, the CDR3 is TGTGCCAGCAGCTTAGGTCCTTTCGGGAGGGCTGACACCGGGGAGCTGTTTTTT. Translating it yields CASSLGPFGRADTGELFF.

The chain has TRBV28 and TRBJ1-1, with TRBD1 identical over 7 bases. Trimming took 3 bases from V and 6 from J; bases not matched to a gene: 4. The CDR3 covers 13 residues. Germline V gene data show CDR1 as MDHEN and CDR2 as SYDVKM. The CDR3 DNA sequence: TGTGCCAGCAGTTTTTTTGACAGGGCTGAAGCTTTCTTT. As protein: CASSFFDRAEAFF.

In this sample, this clone is medium-sized (0.01 to 0.1%). The chain joins TRBV9 to TRBJ2-2, with D possibly matching TRBD2 (6 bases). CDR3 length: 15 amino acids. V was cut by 3 bases and J by 4 bases, with 13 bases left in between. Germline V gene lookup returns CDR1 SGDLS and CDR2 YYNGEE. The CDR3 is CASSEQPTSTGELFF. CDR3 bases: TGTGCCAGCAGCGAACAACCGACTAGCACCGGGGAGCTGTTTTTT. Based on the CDR3 plus reference TRBV9 and TRBJ2-2, the full variable domain is DSGVTQTPKHLITATGQRVTLRCSPRSGDLSVYWYQQSLDQGLQFLIQYYNGEERAKGNILERFSAQQFPDLHSELNLSSLELGDSALYFCASSEQPTSTGELFFGEGSRLTVL.

This clone showed up just a few times. This chain links TRBV29-1 with TRBJ1-3, with D tentatively TRBD1 (5 bases). The germline CDR1 and CDR2 sequences are SQVTM and ANQGSEA. V was cut by 7 bases and J by 7 bases, with 20 bases left in between. This CDR3 contains 14 residues. The DNA for the CDR3 is TGCAGCGCTTTCGACAGTACCAAGCCGAACACCATATATTTT. Encoded protein: CSAFDSTKPNTIYF. The full variable domain, in which reference TRBV29-1 and TRBJ1-3 provide the parts outside the CDR3, is SAVISQKPSRDICQRGTSLTIQCQVDSQVTMMFWYRQQPGQSLTLIATANQGSEATYESGFVIDKFPISRPNLTFSTLTVSNMSPEDSSIYLCSAFDSTKPNTIYFGEGSWLTVV.

This clone occurred many times. This chain joins TRBV7-9 and TRBJ2-2, with 11 positions matching TRBD2. V gave up 7 bases and J gave up 4 bases; unmatched junction bases: 5. This CDR3 is 15 amino acids long. Germline-derived CDR1 and CDR2 are SEHNR and FQNEAQ (reference sequence). Here the CDR3 reads CASIKLAGVTGELFF. The CDR3 DNA follows: TGTGCCAGCATTAAACTAGCGGGAGTCACCGGGGAGCTGTTTTTT.

The rearrangement joins TRBV7-3 to TRBJ2-7, with 9 nucleotides matching TRBD1. V shed 5 bases and J 7 bases; nucleotides not matched to a gene: 6. The CDR3 totals 13 residues. Germline-derived CDR1 and CDR2 are SGHTA and FQGTGA. CDR3 protein: CASSDRGAGEQYF. CDR3 nucleotides: TGTGCCAGCAGCGACAGGGGGGCCGGAGAGCAGTACTTC.

The chain recombines TRBV5-1 with TRBJ2-7; D may match TRBD1 or TRBD2 (5 bases each). V dropped 4 bases and J dropped 2 bases, with 13 bases sitting between them. CDR1 and CDR2 (germline): SGHRS, YFSETQ. CDR3 size: 14 residues. The CDR3 DNA follows: TGCGCCAGCAGCCCCGGGACGGAAACCTACGAGCAGTACTTC. Protein: CASSPGTETYEQYF.

The gene calls are TRBV6-1 and TRBJ1-2; D uncertain. Germline V gives CDR1 MNHNS, CDR2 SASEGT. Deletions cut 6 bases from V and 9 bases from J, with 17 bases between. This CDR3 spans 13 amino acids. The CDR3 loop is CASRVGAGYCYTF. CDR3 DNA sequence: TGTGCCAGCAGGGTGGGCGCGGGGTATTGCTACACCTTC.

This clone was counted at least ten times. This chain joins TRBV7-8 and TRBJ1-1; D is ambiguous. Germline values: CDR1 SGHVS, CDR2 FQNEAQ. CDR3 length: 13 amino acids. V lost 7 bases and J lost 0, with 9 bases in between. CDR3 residues: CASTLRMNTEAFF. In DNA, the CDR3 is TGTGCCAGCACCCTCAGGATGAACACTGAAGCTTTCTTT.

This clone came up many times. The genes are TRBV20-1 and TRBJ2-1, with D possibly TRBD2 on 6 matching bases. CDR3 length equals 14 residues. Per germline, CDR1 DFQATT and CDR2 SNEGSKA (reference sequence). Trimming pared 3 bases from V and 4 bases from J, leaving 13 bases between. CDR3: CSASGLASYNEQFF. CDR3 bases: TGCAGTGCTAGTGGGCTAGCGAGTTACAATGAGCAGTTCTTC.

This clone was detected ten times or more. V usage is TRBV5-1 and J usage is TRBJ2-7; possible D gene TRBD1, 6 bases. Germline CDR1 and CDR2: SGHRS and YFSETQ. V was cut by 5 bases and J by 5 bases, with 14 bases left in between. This CDR3 is 13 amino acids long. CDR3 nucleotides: TGCGCCAGCAGTTCAGGACAGATCCACGAGCAGTACTTC. Translating it yields CASSSGQIHEQYF.

On this clone itself: One end of the junction is discordant with germline, which a read error may explain. This specimen includes other DNA sequences encoding the same CDR3. The V call is TRBV6-1, the J call TRBJ2-6; D gene ambiguous. The CDR3 extends over 15 amino acids. Germline V CDR1 and CDR2: MNHNS, SASEGT. For the CDR3, the DNA is TGTGCCAGCAGTGAAGCTTCGACATACGTCAACGTCCTGACTTTT. Translation gives CASSEASTYVNVLTF.

This clone was counted ten times or more. A read error is possible here, since a much larger clone lies one base away. In DNA form, the CDR3 reads TGTGCCAGCCAGGAGCTTTTGAGCTCCTACAATGAGCAGTTCTTC. Its translation is CASQELLSSYNEQFF. The chain links TRBV2 to TRBJ2-1; D call uncertain. Per germline, CDR1 SNHLY and CDR2 FYNNEI. The CDR3 runs to 15 residues. V lost 8 bases to trimming and J lost 0 bases, with 14 bases between them.

This clone was recorded many times. The V and J genes are TRBV7-8 and TRBJ1-1, with D tentatively TRBD1 (6 bases). The CDR3 sequence is 13 residues long. V lost 5 bases and J 3 bases, leaving 10 bases between the germline ends. The germline CDR1 and CDR2 sequences are SGHVS and FQNEAQ. This CDR3 is CASSPYRDTEAFF. DNA for the CDR3: TGTGCCAGCAGCCCTTACAGGGACACTGAAGCTTTCTTT.

This clone was seen more than once but under ten times. The genes are TRBV2 and TRBJ2-7, with no clear D. The CDR3 spans 11 residues. Germline V lookup: CDR1 SNHLY, CDR2 FYNNEI. Trimming cost V 5 bases and J 2 bases, with 4 bases left between them. The CDR3 DNA reads TGTGCCAGCAGTCCTACCTACGAGCAGTACTTC. It encodes CASSPTYEQYF.

This clone was counted many times. V and J are TRBV7-9 and TRBJ2-7; 14 bases match TRBD2. V shed 5 bases, J shed 6 bases, and the junction held 9 bases outside the gene matches. CDR1 and CDR2 from the germline V gene are SEHNR and FQNEAQ (reference sequence). The CDR3 length is 16 residues. This CDR3 is CASSPRGTSGSIEQYF. The CDR3 nucleotides read TGTGCCAGCAGCCCACGGGGGACTAGCGGGAGTATCGAGCAGTACTTC.

This clone was observed at least ten times. V usage is TRBV6-5 and J usage is TRBJ2-7; D is possibly TRBD2 (7 bases). CDR1 and CDR2 from the germline V gene are MNHEY and SVGAGI. Between the trimmed V and J ends, which lost 2 bases and 3 bases, there was a span of 20 bases. There are 17 residues in the CDR3. The DNA for the CDR3 is TGTGCCAGCAGTTACCAGATACGTACAGGGAGGGGCTACGAGCAGTACTTC. It specifies CASSYQIRTGRGYEQYF.

There are a few counts of this clone. The V and J genes are TRBV6-1 and TRBJ1-1; D is ambiguous. Trimming removed 7 bases from V and 9 bases from J, with 18 bases in between. In germline, CDR1 is MNHNS, CDR2 SASEGT. This CDR3 spans 13 amino acids. The CDR3 here is CASTRTAAAQAFF. CDR3 sequence (DNA): TGTGCCAGCACCAGGACGGCCGCGGCTCAAGCTTTCTTT.

This clone was picked up many times. A much larger clone sits a single nucleotide away, making a read error possible. The chain has TRBV5-4 and TRBJ1-1; D uncertain. This CDR3 has 15 residues. Per germline, CDR1 SGHNT and CDR2 YYREEE (reference sequence). Trimming removed 6 bases from V and 5 bases from J, with 20 bases in between. CDR3 residues: CASTRGLARRTEAFF. In DNA, the CDR3 is TGTGCCAGCACCCGGGGATTAGCAAGGAGGACTGAAGCTTTCTTT.

The chain combines TRBV2 with TRBJ2-7; 11 bases fit TRBD2. The junction had 5 bases not matched to a gene; V was cut back by 6 bases and J by 10 bases. CDR1 and CDR2 (germline): SNHLY, FYNNEI. The CDR3 has 12 residues. The CDR3 region has the DNA TGTGCCAGCAGCGTACTAGCGGGAGTTCAGTACTTC. Its protein product is CASSVLAGVQYF.

Ten or more counts support this clone. This sequence joins TRBV6-1 and TRBJ2-1, with TRBD2 identical over 7 bases. With 4 bases clipped from V and 8 bases from J, the junction kept 11 bases outside the gene matches. The CDR3 has 15 amino acids. Germline lookup yields CDR1 MNHNS and CDR2 SASEGT. DNA for the CDR3: TGTGCCAGCAGTGGTGCGTACGGCGGGAGCGATGAGCAGTTCTTC. Its translation: CASSGAYGGSDEQFF.

This clone was picked up many times. The rearrangement joins TRBV19 to TRBJ2-1, with D possibly matching TRBD2 (5 bases). Germline assignment: CDR1 LNHDA and CDR2 SQIVND (reference sequence). Trimming took 7 bases from V and 4 from J, leaving 17 bases between them. The CDR3 has 15 amino acids. CDR3 loop: CASTPSPRVYNEQFF. The CDR3 region has the DNA TGTGCCAGTACGCCTAGCCCGAGGGTTTACAATGAGCAGTTCTTC. The variable domain in full, with the rest retrieved from reference TRBV19 and TRBJ2-1, is DGGITQSPKYLFRKEGQNVTLSCEQNLNHDAMYWYRQDPGQGLRLIYYSQIVNDFQKGDIAEGYSVSREKKESFPLTVTSAQKNPTAFYLCASTPSPRVYNEQFFGPGTRLTVL.

This clone was observed many times. The chain carries TRBV7-3 and TRBJ2-2, with TRBD1 matching 7 bases. V was clipped by 5 bases and J by 2 bases; unmatched bases: 8. The CDR3 extends over 16 amino acids. Germline CDR1 is SGHTA and CDR2 is FQGTGA. CDR3 amino acids: CASSRHRGLNTGELFF. The CDR3 DNA sequence: TGTGCCAGCAGCCGCCATAGGGGGCTCAACACCGGGGAGCTGTTTTTT.